Detailed here is one T cell receptor beta chain. Its antigen is unknown. A junction end diverges from the germline sequence, so it may reflect a read error. The CDR3 consists of 16 residues. CDR1 is SEHNR, CDR2 FQNEAQ, per germline (reference sequence). The record originates from a study of cytomegalovirus exposure and HLA in healthy donors. Study-level information: Genetic ancestry analysis placed over 75% of the 398 donors that were genotyped in the Caucasian-associated cluster.

Overall study findings and caveats: The sole available immune exposure information was CMV serostatus.

Researchers ran the PCR with 60 Vbeta and 13 Jbeta primers. TCRdb's copy holds only in-frame clones and misses some; the assay was immunoSEQ multiplex PCR. Of around 39,000 clones in the sample, approximately 80% were seen once. The TCR sequence derives from a man younger than 40 in good health and CMV-seronegative. The chain combines TRBV7-9 with TRBJ2-1; TRBD1 or TRBD2 may be the D gene (6 bases each). Sequencing was done on a sample of PBMCs. This CDR3 is CSSSLGGQSSYNEQFF. The CDR3 coding sequence is TGTTCCAGCAGCTTAGGGGGGCAGAGCTCCTACAATGAGCAGTTCTTC.